This T cell receptor beta chain was profiled in a study of radiotherapy plus CTLA-4 blockade in lung cancer. About the study: Approximately 18% of patients responded objectively, and 25% to 40% achieved disease control. Findings of the study overall: How blood T cell clones changed early, along with interferon-beta, reportedly forecast response best. Blood saw expansion of tumor-derived TCR clones after radiotherapy plus ipilimumab.

As to this clone: Its antigen is not known.

Profiling relied on immunoSEQ multiplex PCR, and the TCRdb table lists in-frame clones only, not all of them. This sample has tens of thousands of clones, with 80% to 85% found just once. The V gene end was trimmed by 5 bases and the J gene end by 3 bases; junction bases not matched to a gene: 9. CDR1 is KGHSH and CDR2 is LQKENI in the germline V gene. This CDR3 region has 15 residues. Focal radiation plus CTLA-4 blockade with ipilimumab was given to patients with chemo-refractory metastatic non-small-cell lung cancer. The sequence derives from a human donor with non-small cell lung cancer that progressed on radiotherapy plus ipilimumab. The J gene is TRBJ1-1, the V gene TRBV18; 7 nucleotides match TRBD1. Sequences were derived from peripheral blood, sampled from a patient treated with radiotherapy plus ipilimumab. CDR3 amino acids: CASSLNPGGYTEAFF. The CDR3 region has the DNA TGTGCCAGCTCATTAAATCCAGGGGGATACACTGAAGCTTTCTTT.